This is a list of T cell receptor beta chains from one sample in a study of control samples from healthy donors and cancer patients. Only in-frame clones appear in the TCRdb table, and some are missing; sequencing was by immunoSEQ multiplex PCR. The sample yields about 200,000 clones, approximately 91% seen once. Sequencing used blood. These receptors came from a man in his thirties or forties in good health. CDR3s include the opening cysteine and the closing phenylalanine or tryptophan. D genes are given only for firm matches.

cdr3_nt: TGTGCCAGCAGCTTAGCCCCTCCGACTAGCGGGAGGTACAATGAGCAGTTCTTC; cdr3_aa: CASSLAPPTSGRYNEQFF; d_call: TRBD2; v_call: TRBV11-2; j_call: TRBJ2-1
cdr3_nt: TGTGCCAGCAGTTTTTCGCCGAACACCGGGGAGCTGTTTTTT; cdr3_aa: CASSFSPNTGELFF; d_call: -; v_call: TRBV2; j_call: TRBJ2-2
cdr3_nt: TGTGCCAGCACCATGTTGGTAGGCCCAGATACGCAGTATTTT; cdr3_aa: CASTMLVGPDTQYF; d_call: -; v_call: TRBV11-2; j_call: TRBJ2-3
cdr3_nt: TGTGCCAGCAGTTCCGACGGGGCCTACGAGCAGTACTTC; cdr3_aa: CASSSDGAYEQYF; d_call: -; v_call: TRBV27; j_call: TRBJ2-7
cdr3_nt: TGTGCCAGCACCCCAACAGGGCTTGGCACAGATACGCAGTATTTT; cdr3_aa: CASTPTGLGTDTQYF; d_call: -; v_call: TRBV6-5; j_call: TRBJ2-3
cdr3_nt: TGTGCCCTAAGCCGGGAGAATAATTCACCCCTCCACTTT; cdr3_aa: CALSRENNSPLHF; d_call: -; v_call: TRBV6-5; j_call: TRBJ1-6
cdr3_nt: TGTGCCAGCTCACTCAGCCCACGGGGACAGTCTTCTGGAAACACCATATATTTT; cdr3_aa: CASSLSPRGQSSGNTIYF; d_call: TRBD1; v_call: TRBV18; j_call: TRBJ1-3
cdr3_nt: TGTGCCAGCAGTTATGGGGGCGCGAACGACTATGGCTACACCTTC; cdr3_aa: CASSYGGANDYGYTF; d_call: -; v_call: TRBV6-6; j_call: TRBJ1-2
cdr3_nt: TGTGCCAGCAGTGAAACGACTTCGGCAACTAATGAAAAACTGTTTTTT; cdr3_aa: CASSETTSATNEKLFF; d_call: -; v_call: TRBV2; j_call: TRBJ1-4
cdr3_nt: TGTGCCAGCACGACGAACCCGGGACAGTTCCCCTACGAGCAGTACTTC; cdr3_aa: CASTTNPGQFPYEQYF; d_call: TRBD1; v_call: TRBV27; j_call: TRBJ2-7
cdr3_nt: TGTGCCAGCAGCTTAGTGGGACTAGCGGGGGAGTCGCAGTACTTC; cdr3_aa: CASSLVGLAGESQYF; d_call: TRBD2; v_call: TRBV7-2; j_call: TRBJ2-7
cdr3_nt: TGTGCCAGCAGCCCTGGGTCGTGGGCAGGCTACACCTTC; cdr3_aa: CASSPGSWAGYTF; d_call: -; v_call: TRBV5-6; j_call: TRBJ1-2
cdr3_nt: TGTGCCTGGAGTGGGTGGCTCCACAACGGGGAGCTGTTTTTT; cdr3_aa: CAWSGWLHNGELFF; d_call: -; v_call: TRBV30; j_call: TRBJ2-2
cdr3_nt: TGTGCCTGGACACAGGTTGACTTTGGAAACACCATATATTTT; cdr3_aa: CAWTQVDFGNTIYF; d_call: -; v_call: TRBV30; j_call: TRBJ1-3
cdr3_nt: TGTGCCAGCAGCGTAGGGGGATTGCCCCCAGATACGCAGTATTTT; cdr3_aa: CASSVGGLPPDTQYF; d_call: -; v_call: TRBV9; j_call: TRBJ2-3